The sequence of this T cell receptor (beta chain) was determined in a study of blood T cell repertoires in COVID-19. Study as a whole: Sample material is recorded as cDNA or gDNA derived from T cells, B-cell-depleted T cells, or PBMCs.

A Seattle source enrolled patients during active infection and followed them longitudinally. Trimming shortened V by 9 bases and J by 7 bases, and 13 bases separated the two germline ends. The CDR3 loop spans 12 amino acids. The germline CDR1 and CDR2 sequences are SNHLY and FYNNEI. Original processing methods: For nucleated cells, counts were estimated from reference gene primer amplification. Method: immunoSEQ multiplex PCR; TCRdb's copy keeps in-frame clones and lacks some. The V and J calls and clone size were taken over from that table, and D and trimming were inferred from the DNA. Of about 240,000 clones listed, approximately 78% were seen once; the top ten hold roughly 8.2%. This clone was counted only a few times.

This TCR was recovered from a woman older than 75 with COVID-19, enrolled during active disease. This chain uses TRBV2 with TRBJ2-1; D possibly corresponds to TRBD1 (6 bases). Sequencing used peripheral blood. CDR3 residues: CASARGGNEQFF. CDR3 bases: TGTGCCAGTGCGAGAGGGGGAAATGAGCAGTTCTTC.